These 2 T cell receptor beta chains came from one sample sequenced in a study of T cells after yellow fever vaccination. One entry per CDR3 protein, called by TCRdb with MiXCR from the 5' RACE reads. Here the sample spans roughly 250,000 distinct CDR3 sequences, 10% to 15% being singletons. The sample in question was CD4+ T cells sorted from PBMCs, obtained 45 days after the yellow fever booster vaccination. The receptors come from a man aged 25 to 45 who received the YFV17D yellow fever vaccine.

The CDR3 nucleotides read TGTGCCACCAGCACCCGGGGTGGGGCCCTAGGCGACGAGCAGTACTTC. Its protein is CATSTRGGALGDEQYF. The chain joins TRBV15 to TRBJ2-7; D possibly uses TRBD1 or TRBD2 (5 bases each). Trimming cost V 4 bases and J 5 bases, with 21 bases left between them. The CDR3 contains 16 residues. Germline-derived CDR1 and CDR2 are LNHNV and YYDKDF (reference sequence).

This clonotype has ten or more counts. The chain has TRBV7-2 and TRBJ2-5; weak D call: TRBD1 (6 bases). CDR1 is SGHTA and CDR2 is FQGNSA in the germline V gene. This CDR3 comprises 14 residues. Trimming left V 2 bases short and J 1 base short, with 8 bases between. The CDR3 DNA reads TGTGCCAGCAGCTTAAGGACAGTCCAAGAGACCCAGTACTTC. Translated, it gives CASSLRTVQETQYF.